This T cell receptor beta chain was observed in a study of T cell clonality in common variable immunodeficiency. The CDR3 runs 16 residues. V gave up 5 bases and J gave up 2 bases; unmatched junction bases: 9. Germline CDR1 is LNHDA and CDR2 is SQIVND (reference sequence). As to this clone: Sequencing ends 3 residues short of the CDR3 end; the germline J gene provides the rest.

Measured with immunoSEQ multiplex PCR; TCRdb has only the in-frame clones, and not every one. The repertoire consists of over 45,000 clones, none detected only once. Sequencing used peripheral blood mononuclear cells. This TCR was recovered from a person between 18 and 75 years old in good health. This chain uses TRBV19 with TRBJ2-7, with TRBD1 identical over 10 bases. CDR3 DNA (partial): TGTGCCAGTAGTGCCCCGGGACAGGGGACTGCCTACGAG. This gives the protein CASSAPGQGTAYE. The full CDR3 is CASSAPGQGTAYEQYF.